The clone carrying this TCR beta chain was picked up many times. CDR3 length: 14 residues. Trimming took 2 bases from V and 0 from J, leaving 5 bases between them. Germline V gene lookup returns CDR1 SGDLS and CDR2 YYNGEE. The sample comes from a study of response to subunit inactivated influenza vaccine. TCRdb analysed the RT-PCR reads with MiXCR anew, one entry per CDR3 protein. The sample contains around 480,000 distinct CDR3 sequences, 9.5% to 12% of which appear only once. This clonotype was obtained from a man aged 50 or older who received an inactivated influenza vaccine. The V gene is TRBV9, the J gene TRBJ2-2; no clear D gene. The specimen comprised PBMCs from blood, sampled more than 35 days after vaccination. The CDR3 sequence: CASSVSANTGELFF. CDR3 DNA sequence: TGTGCCAGCAGCGTCTCAGCGAACACCGGGGAGCTGTTTTTT.